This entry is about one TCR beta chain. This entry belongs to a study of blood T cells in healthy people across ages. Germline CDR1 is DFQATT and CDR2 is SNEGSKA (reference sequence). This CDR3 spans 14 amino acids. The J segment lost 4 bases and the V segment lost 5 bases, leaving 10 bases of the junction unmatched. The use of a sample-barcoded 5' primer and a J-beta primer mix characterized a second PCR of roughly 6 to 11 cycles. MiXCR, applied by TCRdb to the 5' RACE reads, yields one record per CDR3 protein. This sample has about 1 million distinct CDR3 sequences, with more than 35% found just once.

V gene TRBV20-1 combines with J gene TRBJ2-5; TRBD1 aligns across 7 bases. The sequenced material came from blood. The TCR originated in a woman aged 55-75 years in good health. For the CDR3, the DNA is TGCAGTGCTCCTACGACAGGGTGGGGAGAGACCCAGTACTTC. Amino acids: CSAPTTGWGETQYF.